This entry lists 29 T cell receptor beta chains sequenced from one sample in a study of T-cell memory formation after mild COVID-19. Using its own MiXCR run on the 5' RACE reads, TCRdb lists one record per CDR3 protein. Among around 450,000 distinct CDR3 sequences listed, around 18% were seen once. Input material: PBMCs or a T cell subset sorted from them (not recorded which). Receptor source: an adult woman who had mild COVID-19 (a few samples of this study predate the infection). Cell type and time point are not known.

This clonotype was recorded a few times. V usage is TRBV29-1 and J usage is TRBJ1-1; D gene uncertain. The germline V gene has CDR1 SQVTM and CDR2 ANQGSEA. The ends were cut back, 5 bases at V and 5 bases at J, with 9 bases in the middle. CDR3 length: 11 amino acids. In DNA form, the CDR3 reads TGCAGCGTTAAGGGAGGGACTGAAGCTTTCTTT. It translates to CSVKGGTEAFF.

The V call is TRBV12-3 or TRBV12-4, the J call TRBJ1-6, with 7 bases that match TRBD1. V trimming: 6 bases; J trimming: 9 bases; junction bases outside the gene matches: 11. CDR3 length: 15 amino acids. CDR3 amino acids: CASSVPPGGSSPLHF. The CDR3 nucleotides are TGTGCCAGCAGCGTACCCCCAGGGGGGAGTTCACCCCTCCACTTT.

A few counts support this clonotype. The chain carries TRBV7-9 and TRBJ1-1; 10 nucleotides align to TRBD1. The CDR3 consists of 12 residues. J lost 11 bases, V lost 5 bases, and 5 bases had no gene match. Germline V CDR1 and CDR2: SEHNR, FQNEAQ (reference sequence). CDR3 sequence reads: CASSLGTGAAFF. CDR3 DNA: TGTGCCAGCAGCCTCGGGACAGGGGCTGCTTTCTTT.

The V call is TRBV3-1, the J call TRBJ2-3; D might be TRBD2 (6 bases). Deletions cut 6 bases from V and 4 bases from J, with 14 bases between. The CDR3 has 14 amino acids. Germline loops: CDR1 LGHDT, CDR2 YNNKEL (reference sequence). The CDR3 sequence: CASSPMRDPDTQYF. CDR3 DNA: TGTGCCAGCAGTCCCATGCGGGATCCAGATACGCAGTATTTT.

The V call is TRBV12-3 or TRBV12-4, the J call TRBJ2-7; no clear D. The V end lost 0 bases, the J end lost 0 bases, and 9 bases lay between the germline ends. The CDR3 is 15 amino acids. CDR3 nucleotide sequence: TGTGCCAGCAGTTTAGCTAGTCCAAGCTCCTACGAGCAGTACTTC. Protein sequence: CASSLASPSSYEQYF.

This clonotype has just a few counts. The chain carries TRBV27 and TRBJ2-7, with 9 nucleotides matching TRBD1. This CDR3 region has 14 residues. After removal of 2 bases from V and 5 bases from J, the junction contained 4 bases not matched to a gene. Germline CDR1 and CDR2: MNHEY and SMNVEV (reference sequence). CDR3 amino acids: CASSLGQGRDEQYF. The DNA for the CDR3 is TGTGCCAGCAGTTTAGGACAGGGGCGGGACGAGCAGTACTTC.

The chain combines TRBV5-1 with TRBJ2-1; 12 nucleotides match TRBD2. CDR1 and CDR2 (germline): SGHRS, YFSETQ. Germline trimming cut 2 bases from V and 9 bases from J; bases unmatched to any gene: 9. There are 16 residues in the CDR3. The CDR3 loop is CASSFSSGGALGEQFF. DNA for the CDR3: TGCGCCAGCAGCTTCTCTAGCGGGGGGGCCCTAGGTGAGCAGTTCTTC.

This chain connects TRBV11-2 to TRBJ2-6, with D unclear. Germline CDR1 SGHAT, CDR2 FQNNGV. CDR3 length: 16 residues. V lost 4 bases and J lost 0, with 10 bases in between. The CDR3, as DNA: TGTGCCAGCAGCTCATCGACGGGCTCTGGGGCCAACGTCCTGACTTTC. Protein sequence: CASSSSTGSGANVLTF. Complete variable domain (other parts from reference TRBV11-2 and TRBJ2-6): EAGVAQSPRYKIIEKRQSVAFWCNPISGHATLYWYQQILGQGPKLLIQFQNNGVVDDSQLPKDRFSAERLKGVDSTLKIQPAKLEDSAVYLCASSSSTGSGANVLTFGAGSRLTVL.

The chain employs TRBV7-9 and TRBJ2-5; D is perhaps TRBD1 (5 bases). Per germline, CDR1 SEHNR and CDR2 FQNEAQ (reference sequence). The CDR3 contains 15 residues. V lost 4 bases to trimming and J lost 1 base, with 13 bases between them. The CDR3 DNA sequence: TGTGCCAGCAGCTCTATCCAGGGAACCCAAGAGACCCAGTACTTC. Translated, it gives CASSSIQGTQETQYF.

The J gene is TRBJ1-1, the V gene TRBV6-5; D is unclear. The germline V gene encodes CDR1 MNHEY and CDR2 SVGAGI. The CDR3 runs 13 residues. Deletions cut 0 bases from V and 7 bases from J, with 9 bases between. For the CDR3, the DNA is TGTGCCAGCAGTTACTCGGTGGCAGGTGAAGCTTTCTTT. This encodes CASSYSVAGEAFF.

V is TRBV10-3 and J is TRBJ2-7; perhaps D is TRBD1 or TRBD2 (5 bases each). Per germline, CDR1 ENHRY and CDR2 SYGVKD. This CDR3 is built from 17 residues. Trimming removed 0 bases from V and 1 base from J, with 16 bases in between. The CDR3 DNA reads as TGTGCCATCAGTGAGTCGAGGCTTGGGACGGTTTCCTACGAGCAGTACTTC. As protein: CAISESRLGTVSYEQYF.

This chain uses TRBV7-2 with TRBJ2-3; TRBD2 aligns across 8 bases. V lost 4 bases to trimming and J lost 3 bases; unmatched junction nucleotides: 6. Germline V lookup: CDR1 SGHTA, CDR2 FQGNSA. The CDR3 runs 15 residues. CDR3 in DNA: TGTGCCAGCAGCTCTCGGGGGGGCTCAACAGATACGCAGTATTTT. Amino acid sequence: CASSSRGGSTDTQYF.

This clonotype was counted a few times. The rearrangement uses TRBV29-1 and TRBJ2-7; perhaps D is TRBD1 or TRBD2 (5 bases each). The germline gives CDR1 SQVTM, CDR2 ANQGSEA. The germline V and J ends were trimmed by 1 base and 2 bases, with 12 bases remaining between them. The CDR3 totals 14 residues. The CDR3 DNA reads as TGCAGCGTTGAAGGTGGGGACGGGACCTACGAGCAGTACTTC. As protein: CSVEGGDGTYEQYF.

This clonotype has just a few counts. The rearrangement links TRBV7-2 to TRBJ1-2; TRBD1 agrees at 7 bases. The CDR3 covers 15 residues. V lost 5 bases, J lost 7 bases, and 13 bases stayed unmatched. Germline V gene data show CDR1 as SGHTA and CDR2 as FQGNSA. The CDR3 region has the DNA TGTGCCAGCAGCCTCGAGGGGGCGCCATTTCGTGGCTACACCTTC. Its translation is CASSLEGAPFRGYTF.

CDR3 coding DNA: TGCAGCATTGCAAAAGGGGGTGTGGGAACTGAAGCTTTCTTT. This codes for CSIAKGGVGTEAFF. The chain couples TRBV29-1 to TRBJ1-1, with D possibly being TRBD1 (6 bases). The CDR3 contains 14 residues. The V end was cut by 8 bases, the J end by 5 bases, with 21 bases between. From germline, CDR1 is SQVTM and CDR2 ANQGSEA.

This rearrangement joins TRBV5-1 to TRBJ1-1, with a possible D match to TRBD1 (5 bases). Trimming pared 4 bases from V and 5 bases from J, leaving 12 bases between. The germline gives CDR1 SGHRS, CDR2 YFSETQ. There are 13 residues in the CDR3. CDR3 bases: TGCGCCAGCAGCAATACTCGGGGGACTGAAGCTTTCTTT. This gives the protein CASSNTRGTEAFF.

The genes are TRBV29-1 and TRBJ2-3, with D perhaps matching TRBD1 or TRBD2 (5 bases each). Germline loops: CDR1 SQVTM, CDR2 ANQGSEA. V was shortened by 7 bases and J by 5 bases, with 19 bases between the two germline ends. The CDR3 has 14 residues. The DNA of the CDR3 is TGCAGCGACTACACCGGGATTGGGGGAGATACGCAGTATTTT. It is translated as CSDYTGIGGDTQYF.

The V and J genes are TRBV7-8 and TRBJ1-2; TRBD1 might be the D (6 bases). Trimming stripped 4 bases from V and 5 bases from J, with 23 bases between. This CDR3 comprises 17 residues. In germline, CDR1 is SGHVS, CDR2 FQNEAQ. CDR3 in amino acids: CASSSPPTRQAGYGYTF. The DNA for the CDR3 is TGTGCCAGCAGCTCTCCCCCAACTCGACAGGCGGGGTATGGCTACACCTTC.

This clonotype was detected a few times. The genes are TRBV29-1 and TRBJ1-1; no clear D gene. The CDR3 loop spans 13 amino acids. Germline CDR1 is SQVTM and CDR2 is ANQGSEA. With 6 bases removed from V and 1 base from J, the gap between germline ends came to 12 bases. The CDR3 bases are TGCAGCGTGGAGACGGTGGAGAACACTGAAGCTTTCTTT. Translation: CSVETVENTEAFF.

This clonotype has more than one count but fewer than ten. The CDR3 DNA follows: TGTGCCATCAGTGAGAGAACACACTCTCCTAGTGGCTACACCTTC. Its protein product is CAISERTHSPSGYTF. The chain carries TRBV10-3 and TRBJ1-2; D is ambiguous. Trimming pared 2 bases from V and 7 bases from J, leaving 17 bases between. CDR3 length: 15 residues. CDR1 and CDR2 (germline): ENHRY, SYGVKD.

V usage is TRBV7-3 and J usage is TRBJ2-1; 11 bases agree with TRBD1. Trimming cost V 4 bases and J 6 bases; bases outside gene matches: 5. The CDR3 contains 15 residues. CDR1 and CDR2 from the germline V gene are SGHTA and FQGTGA. The CDR3 region is CASSWTGGEGNEQFF. The DNA for the CDR3 is TGTGCCAGCAGCTGGACAGGGGGCGAGGGCAATGAGCAGTTCTTC.

This clonotype was recorded a few times. The rearrangement links TRBV3-1 to TRBJ2-1, with 8 bases that match TRBD2. Germline V lookup: CDR1 LGHDT, CDR2 YNNKEL (reference sequence). This CDR3 region has 15 residues. The V gene end was trimmed by 6 bases and the J gene end by 7 bases; junction bases not matched to a gene: 11. The CDR3 spells CASRRSGGERNEQFF. Here the CDR3 DNA reads TGTGCCAGCAGGCGGTCCGGGGGGGAACGGAATGAGCAGTTCTTC.

This clonotype was seen a few times. J is TRBJ2-1 and V is TRBV6-2 or TRBV6-3; 7 bases fit TRBD1. J lost 9 bases, V lost 4 bases, and 6 bases had no gene match. CDR1 and CDR2 (germline): MNHEY, SVGEGT. This CDR3 has 13 amino acids. As DNA, the CDR3 is TGTGCCAGCAGTTCAACTTACAGGGGTGAGCAGTTCTTC. Translation gives CASSSTYRGEQFF.

This clonotype turned up a few times. CDR3 DNA sequence: TGTGCCAGCAGCCAAGACACCGGTTACAACTACGAGCAGTACTTC. Amino acid sequence: CASSQDTGYNYEQYF. This rearrangement joins TRBV3-1 to TRBJ2-7; D unresolved. The CDR3 is made up of 15 amino acids. V was shortened by 0 bases and J by 3 bases, with 12 bases between the two germline ends. The V gene's germline CDR1 is LGHDT and CDR2 YNNKEL (reference sequence).

This clonotype was counted between two and nine times. The V gene is TRBV4-2, the J gene TRBJ2-5; D is unresolved. The V gene lost 0 bases and the J gene lost 6 bases, with 5 bases spanning the gap. The germline V gene encodes CDR1 LGHNA and CDR2 YNFKEQ. This CDR3 has 12 amino acids. Here the CDR3 DNA reads TGTGCCAGCAGCCAAGATGAGAAGACCCAGTACTTC. This codes for CASSQDEKTQYF.

A few counts support this clonotype. The genes are TRBV2 and TRBJ1-3; a possible D gene is TRBD1 (5 bases). The ends were cut back, 9 bases at V and 1 base at J, with 7 bases in the middle. CDR1 and CDR2 from the germline V gene are SNHLY and FYNNEI. The CDR3 has 12 residues. The CDR3 spells CARKGSGNTIYF. CDR3 nucleotides: TGTGCCAGAAAGGGGTCTGGAAACACCATATATTTT.

The V and J genes are TRBV6-2 or TRBV6-3 and TRBJ2-3; a possible D gene is TRBD2 (6 bases). Trimming removed 8 bases from V and 8 bases from J, with 23 bases in between. There are 15 residues in the CDR3. Germline CDR1 reads MNHEY; CDR2 reads SVGEGT. The CDR3 region is CASVPMGGQMVTQYF. For the CDR3, the DNA is TGTGCCAGCGTCCCCATGGGGGGTCAGATGGTTACGCAGTATTTT.

The chain couples TRBV14 to TRBJ2-1; 11 bases agree with TRBD2. The CDR3 is 17 residues long. Germline CDR1 reads SGHDN; CDR2 reads FVKESK. With 0 bases clipped from V and 0 bases from J, the junction kept 1 base outside the gene matches. The CDR3 spells CASSQELAGVSYNEQFF. Written as DNA, the CDR3 is TGTGCCAGCAGCCAAGAACTAGCGGGGGTCTCCTACAATGAGCAGTTCTTC.

This clonotype occurred a few times. This rearrangement joins TRBV27 to TRBJ2-2; 9 bases are a match to TRBD1. This CDR3 has 16 amino acids. Trimming at V came to 2 bases and at J to 4 bases, leaving 5 bases not matched to a gene. Per the germline V gene, CDR1 is MNHEY and CDR2 is SMNVEV (reference sequence). CDR3 bases: TGTGCCAGCAGTTTAAGACAGGGGGGAGGCACCGGGGAGCTGTTTTTT. Protein sequence: CASSLRQGGGTGELFF.